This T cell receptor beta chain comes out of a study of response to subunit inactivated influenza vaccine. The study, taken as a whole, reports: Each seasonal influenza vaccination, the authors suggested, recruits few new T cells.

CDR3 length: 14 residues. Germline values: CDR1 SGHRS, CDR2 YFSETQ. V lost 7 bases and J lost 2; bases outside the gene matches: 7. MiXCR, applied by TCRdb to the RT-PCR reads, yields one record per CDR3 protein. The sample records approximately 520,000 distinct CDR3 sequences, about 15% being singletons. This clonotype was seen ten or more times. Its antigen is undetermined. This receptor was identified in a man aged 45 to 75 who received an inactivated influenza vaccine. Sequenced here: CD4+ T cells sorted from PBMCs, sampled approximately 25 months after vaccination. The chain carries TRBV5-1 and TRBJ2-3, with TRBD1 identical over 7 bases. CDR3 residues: CASATGSHTDTQYF. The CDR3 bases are TGCGCCAGCGCGACAGGGTCCCACACAGATACGCAGTATTTT.